The 28 T cell receptor beta chains below all came from one sample that was sequenced in a study of T-cell reconstitution after alpha-beta-depleted transplantation in children. TCRbeta library preparation incorporated unique molecular identifiers. TCRdb recomputed calls from the PCR reads with MiXCR, one row per CDR3 protein. The table shows about 440,000 distinct CDR3 sequences, with 43% occurring only once. The sample consisted of PBMCs, taken before TCRalphabeta/CD19-depleted stem cell transplant. These receptors were taken from a girl between 2 and 10 years old with aplastic anemia, due to receive a stem cell transplant.

This clonotype was counted many times. The chain employs TRBV27 and TRBJ1-1; 8 bases map to TRBD1. This CDR3 has 15 residues. V gave up 7 bases and J gave up 1 base; unmatched junction bases: 8. CDR1 and CDR2 (germline): MNHEY, SMNVEV (reference sequence). The CDR3 sequence is CASTLRQGTNTEAFF. In DNA form, the CDR3 reads TGTGCCAGCACCCTCAGACAGGGGACGAACACTGAAGCTTTCTTT.

There are many counts of this clonotype. The chain uses TRBV20-1 and TRBJ1-2; 10 bases fit TRBD1. Germline V gene lookup returns CDR1 DFQATT and CDR2 SNEGSKA (reference sequence). The CDR3 length is 15 residues. V shed 3 bases and J 8 bases; nucleotides not matched to a gene: 12. The CDR3 bases are TGCAGTGCTAGTAAGGTGACAGGGGGCGAGAAGGGCTACACCTTC. Its translation: CSASKVTGGEKGYTF.

The CDR3 spells CASNQGSYEQYF. CDR3 in DNA: TGTGCCAGCAATCAGGGTTCCTACGAGCAGTACTTC. This chain uses TRBV28 with TRBJ2-7, with a tentative D call TRBD1 (5 bases). V was pared by 7 bases and J by 1 base, with 8 bases between. The CDR3 runs 12 residues. The germline V gene encodes CDR1 MDHEN and CDR2 SYDVKM.

In this sample, this clonotype turned up a few times. A much larger clone differs from this one at a single base, so this may be a read error. This rearrangement joins TRBV10-3 to TRBJ1-2; D unresolved. Germline V gene lookup returns CDR1 ENHRY and CDR2 SYGVKD. This CDR3 is 14 amino acids long. The CDR3 DNA is TGTGCCATCAGTGCGATGGGCTCTAACTATGGCGACACCTTC. This gives the protein CAISAMGSNYGDTF.

This clonotype was seen at least ten times. The chain has TRBV20-1 and TRBJ1-1; 7 bases are shared with TRBD1. The J segment lost 10 bases and the V segment lost 3 bases, leaving 11 bases of the junction unmatched. The germline CDR1 and CDR2 sequences are DFQATT and SNEGSKA (reference sequence). The CDR3 is 13 amino acids. Here the CDR3 DNA reads TGCAGTGCTAGCACCACCAGGGGGATGGGAGCTTTCTTT. This translates into CSASTTRGMGAFF.

The rearrangement uses TRBV5-5 and TRBJ2-7; the D is unclear. V shed 2 bases and J shed 3 bases, with 6 bases lying between them. The CDR3 covers 12 residues. Germline V gene sequence: CDR1 SGHKS, CDR2 YYEKEE (reference sequence). In DNA form, the CDR3 reads TGTGCCAGCAGCTTCCTAGACTACGAGCAGTACTTC. Protein: CASSFLDYEQYF.

This chain joins TRBV7-3 and TRBJ2-2; 10 positions match TRBD2. The length of the CDR3 is 15 residues. Germline lookup yields CDR1 SGHTA and CDR2 FQGTGA. J lost 4 bases, V lost 4 bases, and 3 bases had no gene match. The CDR3 DNA reads as TGTGCCAGCAGCTCTAGCGGGGGATTCACCGGGGAGCTGTTTTTT. As protein: CASSSSGGFTGELFF.

This clonotype was detected ten times or more. The CDR3 nucleotides read TGTGCCAGCATCCCAACGGGACAGATCTCCTACGAGCAGTACTTC. It is translated as CASIPTGQISYEQYF. V usage is TRBV5-5 and J usage is TRBJ2-7; 7 bases fit TRBD1. The CDR3 length is 15 residues. V shed 6 bases, J shed 0 bases, and the junction held 9 bases outside the gene matches. Germline V CDR1 and CDR2: SGHKS, YYEKEE (reference sequence).

This chain links TRBV11-2 with TRBJ2-5; 14 nucleotides match TRBD2. After removal of 4 bases from V and 0 bases from J, the junction contained 10 bases not matched to a gene. Germline values: CDR1 SGHAT, CDR2 FQNNGV. This CDR3 has 19 residues. The CDR3, as DNA: TGTGCCAGCAGCTCCATAGAGGGACTAGCGGGAGCGTACCAAGAGACCCAGTACTTC. Translating it yields CASSSIEGLAGAYQETQYF.

This clonotype was observed a handful of times. The chain uses TRBV5-8 and TRBJ1-2; tentative D call: TRBD1 (5 bases). Trimming shortened V by 2 bases and J by 4 bases, and 9 bases separated the two germline ends. The germline V gene encodes CDR1 SGHTS and CDR2 YDEGEE. The CDR3 has 13 residues. CDR3 sequence: CASSLRGPYGYTF. The CDR3 nucleotides read TGTGCCAGCAGCTTAAGGGGACCCTATGGCTACACCTTC.

The rearrangement joins TRBV20-1 to TRBJ1-2, with a weak D call TRBD1 (5 bases). In germline, CDR1 is DFQATT, CDR2 SNEGSKA (reference sequence). CDR3 length equals 13 residues. Trimming removed 6 bases at V and 4 bases at J, with 15 bases between. This CDR3 reads CSADKGTSYGYTF. The CDR3 nucleotides read TGCAGTGCGGATAAAGGGACTTCCTATGGCTACACCTTC.

The chain uses TRBV12-3 or TRBV12-4 and TRBJ2-7, with D perhaps matching TRBD1 (6 bases). This CDR3 has 15 residues. V lost 0 bases and J 5 bases, leaving 14 bases between the germline ends. Here the CDR3 reads CASSLAQGSGHEQYF. CDR3 coding DNA: TGTGCCAGCAGTTTAGCGCAGGGGAGCGGCCACGAGCAGTACTTC.

This clonotype came up many times. V gene TRBV7-9 combines with J gene TRBJ2-3, with TRBD2 matching over 14 bases. The CDR3 is 18 amino acids. Germline V gene data show CDR1 as SEHNR and CDR2 as FQNEAQ (reference sequence). The V and J ends lost 3 bases and 1 base, in that order; junction bases with no gene match: 6. CDR3 sequence reads: CASSFGLAGGYGTDTQYF. In DNA form, the CDR3 reads TGTGCCAGCAGCTTTGGACTAGCGGGAGGATACGGCACAGATACGCAGTATTTT.

The V gene is TRBV5-1, the J gene TRBJ1-5; tentative D call: TRBD1 (5 bases). The CDR3 is 16 residues long. V lost 4 bases to trimming and J lost 6 bases, with 20 bases between them. The germline V gene has CDR1 SGHRS and CDR2 YFSETQ. The CDR3 nucleotides are TGCGCCAGCAGCCCCAGACCCGGGGACTGGCCTCAGCCCCAGCATTTT. This encodes CASSPRPGDWPQPQHF.

The chain uses TRBV27 and TRBJ2-7; 9 bases fit TRBD1. The CDR3 runs to 15 residues. CDR1 is MNHEY and CDR2 is SMNVEV in the germline V gene (reference sequence). J gave up 5 bases and V 2 bases, and 7 bases lay outside the gene matches. In DNA form, the CDR3 reads TGTGCCAGCAGTTTAGATTGGACAGGGGAGGACGAGCAGTACTTC. Its translation is CASSLDWTGEDEQYF.

The chain joins TRBV10-3 to TRBJ2-2; TRBD2 agrees at 8 bases. Germline lookup yields CDR1 ENHRY and CDR2 SYGVKD. The V gene end was trimmed by 0 bases and the J gene end by 3 bases; junction bases not matched to a gene: 12. The length of the CDR3 is 19 residues. CDR3 sequence (DNA): TGTGCCATCAGTGAGTCCTTCGGGAGGGGGGCGGAGGACACCGGGGAGCTGTTTTTT. Translated, it gives CAISESFGRGAEDTGELFF.

In its sample, this clonotype was seen a few times. The chain has TRBV29-1 and TRBJ1-2; perhaps TRBD1 as D (5 bases). Trimming took 6 bases from V and 8 from J, leaving 25 bases between them. The V gene's germline CDR1 is SQVTM and CDR2 ANQGSEA. The CDR3 runs 15 residues. CDR3 nucleotides: TGCAGCGTCCCGATGGGGGACTCTTCGAGCAGCGGCTACACCTTC. The encoded protein is CSVPMGDSSSSGYTF.

This clonotype was found a few times. This chain joins TRBV11-2 and TRBJ2-1; D is uncertain. The germline V and J ends were trimmed by 0 bases and 7 bases, with 13 bases remaining between them. CDR1 is SGHAT and CDR2 is FQNNGV in the germline V gene. This CDR3 spans 15 amino acids. The CDR3 region has the DNA TGTGCCAGCAGCTTAGATCAACGATCTGCTAATGAGCAGTTCTTC. Translation gives CASSLDQRSANEQFF. Variable domain in full (rest from reference TRBV11-2 and TRBJ2-1): EAGVAQSPRYKIIEKRQSVAFWCNPISGHATLYWYQQILGQGPKLLIQFQNNGVVDDSQLPKDRFSAERLKGVDSTLKIQPAKLEDSAVYLCASSLDQRSANEQFFGPGTRLTVL.

The chain joins TRBV10-3 to TRBJ2-7; a possible D gene is TRBD1 (6 bases). CDR3 length equals 13 residues. Germline V gives CDR1 ENHRY, CDR2 SYGVKD. V gave up 4 bases and J gave up 6 bases, with 13 bases separating them. This CDR3 is CAISGILGGEQYF. CDR3 coding DNA: TGTGCCATCAGTGGGATACTAGGGGGCGAGCAGTACTTC.

The rearrangement uses TRBV6-1 and TRBJ2-1, with a tentative D call TRBD2 (6 bases). Trimming removed 5 bases from V and 2 bases from J, with 16 bases in between. The CDR3 has 16 amino acids. The germline CDR1 and CDR2 sequences are MNHNS and SASEGT. CDR3 protein: CASSPGRLAPYNEQFF. The CDR3 coding sequence is TGTGCCAGCAGTCCGGGAAGGCTAGCGCCCTACAATGAGCAGTTCTTC.

This clonotype was detected ten times or more. This sequence joins TRBV5-1 and TRBJ2-1, with 7 bases that match TRBD1. Looked up from germline, CDR1 is SGHRS and CDR2 is YFSETQ. The junction had 7 bases not matched to a gene; V was cut back by 2 bases and J by 8 bases. The CDR3 consists of 14 residues. CDR3 nucleotide sequence: TGCGCCAGCAGCTTACAAGACAGGGTTGATGAGCAGTTCTTC. This gives the protein CASSLQDRVDEQFF.

The chain links TRBV12-3 or TRBV12-4 to TRBJ2-7, with D possibly being TRBD2 (6 bases). The V end lost 3 bases, the J end lost 3 bases, and 9 bases lay between the germline ends. The CDR3 length is 13 residues. The CDR3 loop reads CASSFGSGYEQYF. CDR3 nucleotides: TGTGCCAGCAGTTTTGGTAGCGGCTACGAGCAGTACTTC.

V usage is TRBV21-1 and J usage is TRBJ1-5. TRBV21-1 is listed as a pseudogene. CDR3 size: 14 residues. The CDR3 region is CASSLDGNNQPQHF. The DNA of the CDR3 is TGTGCCAGCAGCCTAGACGGCAACAATCAGCCCCAGCATTTT.

This clonotype was seen many times. The gene calls are TRBV5-1 and TRBJ2-1, with D unresolved. Germline CDR1 is SGHRS and CDR2 is YFSETQ. The CDR3 is 14 amino acids. The V and J ends lost 0 bases and 6 bases respectively, with 10 bases between them. The CDR3 DNA is TGCGCCAGCAGCTTGGAAAGGCCCCCCAATGAGCAGTTCTTC. It encodes CASSLERPPNEQFF.

The rearrangement joins TRBV5-6 to TRBJ2-3; D not certain. Trimming shortened V by 0 bases and J by 4 bases, and 9 bases separated the two germline ends. Germline lookup yields CDR1 SGHDT and CDR2 YYEEEE. The CDR3 consists of 14 residues. The CDR3 DNA is TGTGCCAGCAGCTTGGGGAGTGCCCCAGATACGCAGTATTTT. This translates into CASSLGSAPDTQYF.

The rearrangement links TRBV12-3 or TRBV12-4 to TRBJ2-5; TRBD1 might be the D (5 bases). CDR3 length: 13 amino acids. Trimming pared 0 bases from V and 5 bases from J, leaving 7 bases between. The CDR3 DNA reads TGTGCCAGCAGTTTAGCCCAGGGCGAGACCCAGTACTTC. This gives the protein CASSLAQGETQYF.

The chain recombines TRBV20-1 with TRBJ2-2; 9 bases agree with TRBD1. With 2 bases clipped from V and 5 bases from J, the junction kept 6 bases outside the gene matches. CDR3 length: 15 residues. Germline CDR1 and CDR2: DFQATT and SNEGSKA (reference sequence). The CDR3 here is CSARPGQGRTGELFF. CDR3 DNA sequence: TGCAGTGCTAGACCGGGACAGGGAAGGACCGGGGAGCTGTTTTTT.

This clonotype has a count of ten or more. The chain links TRBV29-1 to TRBJ1-4; D is unresolved. The CDR3 runs to 14 residues. From germline, CDR1 is SQVTM and CDR2 ANQGSEA. Deletions cut 3 bases from V and 0 bases from J, with 8 bases between. CDR3 nucleotide sequence: TGCAGCGTTGAGGGGTCAGCAACTAATGAAAAACTGTTTTTT. Translation gives CSVEGSATNEKLFF.